These 15 T cell receptor beta chains came from one sample sequenced in a study of a mutant IDH1 vaccine in newly diagnosed glioma. The protocol was immunoSEQ multiplex PCR, while the TCRdb copy is restricted to in-frame clones and leaves out a portion. The sample yields about 30,000 clones, around 82% seen once. Time point noted: week 11, during vaccination. The study gave 300 ug of mutant IDH1 20-mer peptide per vaccine dose, with topical imiquimod. These receptors' targets are unknown. The specimen was PBMCs, collected from a glioma patient whose treatment included an IDH1 peptide vaccine. The source of these receptors is a man under 40 with glioma.

V and J are TRBV6-5 and TRBJ2-1, with a possible D match to TRBD1 (6 bases). The CDR3 spans 16 residues. The germline V gene has CDR1 MNHEY and CDR2 SVGAGI. V lost 4 bases and J 0 bases, leaving 13 bases between the germline ends. The CDR3 sequence is CASSLDSQPSYNEQFF. CDR3 sequence (DNA): TGTGCCAGCAGTTTGGACAGCCAGCCCTCCTACAATGAGCAGTTCTTC.

The chain employs TRBV9 and TRBJ2-3, with 7 positions matching TRBD2. Germline V gene data show CDR1 as SGDLS and CDR2 as YYNGEE. There are 13 residues in the CDR3. V shed 6 bases, J shed 6 bases, and the junction held 7 bases outside the gene matches. The CDR3 region has the DNA TGTGCCAGCAATTCGCTAGCGGAGGATACGCAGTATTTT. This codes for CASNSLAEDTQYF.

The V call is TRBV7-2, the J call TRBJ1-2, with D unclear. CDR3 length: 15 residues. The V gene's germline CDR1 is SGHTA and CDR2 FQGNSA. V shed 5 bases and J shed 0 bases, with 13 bases lying between them. The CDR3 DNA follows: TGTGCCAGCAGCCCCCGGGGAGCCCCTAACTATGGCTACACCTTC. Protein product: CASSPRGAPNYGYTF. The complete variable domain, with remaining parts taken from reference TRBV7-2 and TRBJ1-2, reads GAGVSQSPSNKVTEKGKDVELRCDPISGHTALYWYRQSLGQGLEFLIYFQGNSAPDKSGLPSDRFSAERTGGSVSTLTIQRTQQEDSAVYLCASSPRGAPNYGYTFGSGTRLTVV.

This sequence joins TRBV30 and TRBJ2-3; a weak D match, TRBD2 (6 bases). Trimming took off 1 base at V and 9 bases at J, with 11 bases between the two ends. This CDR3 contains 12 residues. Looked up from germline, CDR1 is GTSNPN and CDR2 is SVGIG (reference sequence). This CDR3 is CAWSALATTQYF. The DNA of the CDR3 is TGTGCCTGGAGTGCACTAGCAACCACGCAGTATTTT.

V usage is TRBV2 and J usage is TRBJ1-2; D is undetermined. CDR1 is SNHLY, CDR2 FYNNEI, per germline. CDR3 length: 14 residues. Deletions cut 7 bases from V and 6 bases from J, with 18 bases between. CDR3 protein: CASKVSRIANGYTF. The CDR3 region has the DNA TGTGCCAGCAAGGTGAGCAGGATAGCTAATGGCTACACCTTC. Together with reference TRBV2 and TRBJ1-2, the CDR3 gives the full variable domain: EPEVTQTPSHQVTQMGQEVILRCVPISNHLYFYWYRQILGQKVEFLVSFYNNEISEKSEIFDDQFSVERPDGSNFTLKIRSTKLEDSAMYFCASKVSRIANGYTFGSGTRLTVV.

The chain combines TRBV5-1 with TRBJ2-2; D not certain. Germline V gene lookup returns CDR1 SGHRS and CDR2 YFSETQ. This CDR3 is 15 amino acids long. The ends were cut back, 1 base at V and 0 bases at J, with 7 bases in the middle. CDR3 loop: CASSLNPSNTGELFF. Here the CDR3 DNA reads TGCGCCAGCAGCTTGAATCCCTCGAACACCGGGGAGCTGTTTTTT.

The chain carries TRBV9 and TRBJ2-2; D gene unclear. This CDR3 has 19 residues. Trimming took off 4 bases at V and 0 bases at J, with 22 bases between the two ends. Per germline, CDR1 SGDLS and CDR2 YYNGEE. In DNA form, the CDR3 reads TGTGCCAGCAGCTCACATCCCCTTGAGACATTCGCGAACACCGGGGAGCTGTTTTTT. Its protein is CASSSHPLETFANTGELFF.

The gene calls are TRBV5-1 and TRBJ2-2; 12 bases map to TRBD2. Germline CDR1 and CDR2: SGHRS and YFSETQ. The CDR3 totals 17 residues. Unmatched junction bases numbered 11, after V lost 4 bases and J lost 7 bases. The CDR3 DNA reads as TGCGCCAGCAGCCCGGACCGACTAGCGGGAGAGGACGGGGAGCTGTTTTTT. Protein: CASSPDRLAGEDGELFF. Full variable domain (rest looked up from reference TRBV5-1 and TRBJ2-2): KAGVTQTPRYLIKTRGQQVTLSCSPISGHRSVSWYQQTPGQGLQFLFEYFSETQRNKGNFPGRFSGRQFSNSRSEMNVSTLELGDSALYLCASSPDRLAGEDGELFFGEGSRLTVL.

The chain joins TRBV19 to TRBJ1-1, with a possible D match to TRBD1 (6 bases). The CDR3 loop spans 14 amino acids. The V gene lost 5 bases and the J gene lost 0 bases, with 10 bases spanning the gap. Germline loops: CDR1 LNHDA, CDR2 SQIVND (reference sequence). The CDR3 spells CASSWDTLNTEAFF. CDR3 bases: TGTGCCAGTAGTTGGGACACCTTGAACACTGAAGCTTTCTTT.

This chain links TRBV6-1 with TRBJ1-2; D is perhaps TRBD1 (5 bases). From germline, CDR1 is MNHNS and CDR2 SASEGT. The CDR3 loop spans 14 amino acids. V lost 4 bases to trimming and J lost 9 bases, with 18 bases between them. The CDR3 reads CASSASGTAKSYTF. The DNA for the CDR3 is TGTGCCAGCAGTGCCTCCGGGACGGCAAAGAGCTACACCTTC.

The chain uses TRBV7-2 and TRBJ2-2; TRBD2 matches 10 bases. The J segment lost 4 bases and the V segment lost 5 bases, leaving 10 bases of the junction unmatched. CDR1 is SGHTA and CDR2 is FQGNSA in the germline V gene. CDR3 length: 17 residues. CDR3 sequence: CASSPNSGRAGTGELFF. Written as DNA, the CDR3 is TGTGCCAGCAGCCCGAACAGCGGGAGGGCCGGCACCGGGGAGCTGTTTTTT.

This rearrangement joins TRBV6-1 to TRBJ1-1; weak D call: TRBD1 (5 bases). V lost 1 base to trimming and J lost 10 bases, with 10 bases between them. CDR1 is MNHNS, CDR2 SASEGT, per germline. The CDR3 runs to 12 residues. CDR3 sequence reads: CASSEGGGTAFF. For the CDR3, the DNA is TGTGCCAGCAGTGAAGGAGGTGGGACAGCTTTCTTT.

This clone was recorded a few times. The chain recombines TRBV29-1 with TRBJ1-5, with a weak D call TRBD1 (5 bases). Germline-derived CDR1 and CDR2 are SQVTM and ANQGSEA. The CDR3 contains 14 residues. V dropped 4 bases and J dropped 4 bases, with 14 bases sitting between them. CDR3 region: CSVASDGGNQPQHF. CDR3 DNA sequence: TGCAGCGTTGCCTCCGATGGGGGGAATCAGCCCCAGCATTTT.

The chain uses TRBV7-3 and TRBJ1-1, with D maybe TRBD1 (6 bases). Germline CDR1 reads SGHTA; CDR2 reads FQGTGA. The V and J ends lost 3 bases and 1 base respectively, with 9 bases between them. This CDR3 has 14 amino acids. CDR3: CASSFLQGNTEAFF. The CDR3 nucleotides read TGTGCCAGCAGCTTCTTACAGGGGAACACTGAAGCTTTCTTT.

V and J are TRBV30 and TRBJ2-1; 8 bases fit TRBD2. The CDR3 is 14 residues long. Unmatched junction bases numbered 4, after V lost 2 bases and J lost 4 bases. Looked up from germline, CDR1 is GTSNPN and CDR2 is SVGIG (reference sequence). The CDR3 DNA follows: TGTGCCTGGAGTTTAGCGGGAACTTACAATGAGCAGTTCTTC. Translation: CAWSLAGTYNEQFF.